This T cell receptor beta chain derives from a study of CD8 T cells in Susac syndrome. The RNA, about 0.45 to 1 ug, was put through reverse transcription using random hexamers. With immunoSEQ multiplex PCR, TCR beta CDR3 was amplified across 54 Vbeta and 13 Jbeta. TCRdb independently ran MiXCR on the immunoSEQ multiplex PCR reads; one entry per CDR3 protein. The sample lists fewer than 100,000 distinct CDR3 sequences; about 91% were seen once. Sequencing of TCR beta was performed on blood CD8+ and CD4+ T cells. The multiple sclerosis controls, all treatment-naive patients, had relapsing-remitting disease that was stable or active. FACS was used to enrich TEMRA cells, whereas the CD8+ and CD4+ T cells were obtained by negative isolation. CDR1 is SGHRS, CDR2 YFSETQ, per germline. This CDR3 comprises 13 residues. V lost 7 bases and J 7 bases, leaving 15 bases between the germline ends.

This TCR was sampled from a human donor with multiple sclerosis. The sequenced material came from CD8+ T cells from PBMCs. The rearrangement uses TRBV5-1 and TRBJ2-1; D is undetermined. CDR3 DNA: TGCGCCAGCTCCCCCCACCGGGCGAATGAGCAGTTCTTC. This translates into CASSPHRANEQFF.